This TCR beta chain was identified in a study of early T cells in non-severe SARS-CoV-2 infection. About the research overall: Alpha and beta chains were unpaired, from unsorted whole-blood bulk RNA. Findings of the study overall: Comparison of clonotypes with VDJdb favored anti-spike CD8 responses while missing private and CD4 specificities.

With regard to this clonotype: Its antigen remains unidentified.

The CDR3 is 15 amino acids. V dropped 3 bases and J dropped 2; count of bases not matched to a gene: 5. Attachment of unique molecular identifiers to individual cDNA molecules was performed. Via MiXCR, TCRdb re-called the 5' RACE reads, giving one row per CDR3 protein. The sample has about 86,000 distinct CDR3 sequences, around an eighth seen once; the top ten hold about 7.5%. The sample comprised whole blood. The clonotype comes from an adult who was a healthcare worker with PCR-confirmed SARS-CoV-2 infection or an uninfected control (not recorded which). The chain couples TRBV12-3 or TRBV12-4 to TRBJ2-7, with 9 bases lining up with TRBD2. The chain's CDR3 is CASSLWLAGPYEQYF. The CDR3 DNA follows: TGTGCCAGCAGTTTGTGGCTAGCGGGGCCCTACGAGCAGTACTTC.